The entry below describes one T cell receptor beta chain. The source of the sample is a study of blood T cell repertoires in COVID-19. V was cut by 0 bases and J by 4 bases, with 16 bases left in between. CDR3 size: 16 residues. CDR1 is LNHDA, CDR2 SQIVND, per germline (reference sequence). Here immunoSEQ multiplex PCR was the method, and the copy in TCRdb shows in-frame clones only, minus some. Of hundreds of thousands of clones in the sample, around 90% were seen once. The chain recombines TRBV19 with TRBJ2-7; D may be TRBD2 (6 bases). The source of this sequence is a young woman who had recovered from COVID-19. Material for sequencing was PBMCs or T cells enriched from blood (not recorded which). CDR3 nucleotide sequence: TGTGCCAGTAGTATAGAGAAGGTCGCGGGGTCTTACGAGCAGTACTTC. Amino acids: CASSIEKVAGSYEQYF.